This T cell receptor (beta chain) was recovered during a study of blood T cell repertoires in COVID-19. The CDR3 has 14 residues. The V segment lost 2 bases and the J segment 3 bases; nucleotides outside the gene matches: 4. Germline values: CDR1 SGHNT, CDR2 YYREEE (reference sequence). Per the original methods: Reference gene primer amplification in the assay estimated nucleated cell counts. This table comes from immunoSEQ multiplex PCR, and its TCRdb copy is limited to in-frame clones, with some not included. V and J calls and clone size are those listed in that table; D and trimming were worked out from the DNA. Seen here are about 69,000 clones, nearly 90% observed once, and the top ten hold 4% to 6.5%.

This TCR derives from a man between 45 and 60 years old with acute or convalescent COVID-19. This chain uses TRBV5-4 with TRBJ2-5, with 7 bases fitting TRBD1. Sequencing was performed on peripheral blood. CDR3 sequence reads: CASSLGTVKETQYF. CDR3 DNA: TGTGCCAGCAGCTTAGGGACAGTTAAAGAGACCCAGTACTTC.